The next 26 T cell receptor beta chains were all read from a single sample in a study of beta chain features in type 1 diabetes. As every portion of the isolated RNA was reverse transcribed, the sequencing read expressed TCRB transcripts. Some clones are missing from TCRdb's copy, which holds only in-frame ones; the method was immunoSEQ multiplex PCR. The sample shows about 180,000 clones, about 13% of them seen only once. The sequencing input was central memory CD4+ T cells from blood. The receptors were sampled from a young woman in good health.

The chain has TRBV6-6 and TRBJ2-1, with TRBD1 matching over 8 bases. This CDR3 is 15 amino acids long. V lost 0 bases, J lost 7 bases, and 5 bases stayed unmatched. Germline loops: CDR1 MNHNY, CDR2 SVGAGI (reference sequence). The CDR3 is CASSYSETGENEQFF. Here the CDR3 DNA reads TGTGCCAGCAGTTACTCTGAGACAGGGGAAAATGAGCAGTTCTTC.

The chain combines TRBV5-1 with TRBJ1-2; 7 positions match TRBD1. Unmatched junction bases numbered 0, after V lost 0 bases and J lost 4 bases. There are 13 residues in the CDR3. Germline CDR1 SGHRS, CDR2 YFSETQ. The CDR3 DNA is TGCGCCAGCAGCTTGGCAGGGGGCTATGGCTACACCTTC. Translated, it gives CASSLAGGYGYTF.

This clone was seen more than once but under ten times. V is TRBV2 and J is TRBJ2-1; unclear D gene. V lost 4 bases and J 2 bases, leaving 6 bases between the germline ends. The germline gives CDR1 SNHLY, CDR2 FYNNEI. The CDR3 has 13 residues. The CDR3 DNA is TGTGCCAGCAGTGCCACTACCTACAATGAGCAGTTCTTC. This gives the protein CASSATTYNEQFF.

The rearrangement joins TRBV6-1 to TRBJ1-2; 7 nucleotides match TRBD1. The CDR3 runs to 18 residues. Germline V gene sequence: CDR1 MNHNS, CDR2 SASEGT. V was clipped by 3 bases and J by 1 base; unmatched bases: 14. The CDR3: CASSDPRGTARLNYGYTF. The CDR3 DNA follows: TGTGCCAGCAGTGACCCTAGGGGGACAGCTCGACTTAACTATGGCTACACCTTC.

DNA of the CDR3: TGTGCCAGCATGCAATCGAACCTGGGCCTAGCGGGGGGAGAGACCCAGTACTTC. Translating gives CASMQSNLGLAGGETQYF. This sequence joins TRBV7-9 and TRBJ2-5, with 11 positions matching TRBD2. Looked up from germline, CDR1 is SEHNR and CDR2 is FQNEAQ (reference sequence). Trimming removed 7 bases from V and 4 bases from J; junction bases left unmatched: 17. CDR3 length: 18 residues.

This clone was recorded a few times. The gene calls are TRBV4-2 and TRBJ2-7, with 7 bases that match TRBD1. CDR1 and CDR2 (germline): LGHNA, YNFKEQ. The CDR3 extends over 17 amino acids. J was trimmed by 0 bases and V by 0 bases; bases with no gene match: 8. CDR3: CASSQDPPTGSSYEQYF. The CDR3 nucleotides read TGTGCCAGCAGCCAAGACCCCCCGACAGGGAGCTCCTACGAGCAGTACTTC.

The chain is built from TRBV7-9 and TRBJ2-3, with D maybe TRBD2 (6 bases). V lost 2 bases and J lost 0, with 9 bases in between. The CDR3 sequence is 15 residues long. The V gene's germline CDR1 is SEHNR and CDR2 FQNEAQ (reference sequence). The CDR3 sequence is CASSLRSGSTDTQYF. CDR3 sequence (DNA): TGTGCCAGCAGCTTAAGGAGCGGGAGCACAGATACGCAGTATTTT. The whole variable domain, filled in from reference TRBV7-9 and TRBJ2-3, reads DTGVSQNPRHKITKRGQNVTFRCDPISEHNRLYWYRQTLGQGPEFLTYFQNEAQLEKSRLLSDRFSAERPKGSFSTLEIQRTEQGDSAMYLCASSLRSGSTDTQYFGPGTRLTVL.

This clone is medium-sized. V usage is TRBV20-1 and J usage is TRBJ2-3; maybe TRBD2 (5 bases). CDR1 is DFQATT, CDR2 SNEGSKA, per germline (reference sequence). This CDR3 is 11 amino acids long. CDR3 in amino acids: CTLLSANTQYF. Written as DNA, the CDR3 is TGCACGTTACTTAGCGCAAATACGCAGTATTTT.

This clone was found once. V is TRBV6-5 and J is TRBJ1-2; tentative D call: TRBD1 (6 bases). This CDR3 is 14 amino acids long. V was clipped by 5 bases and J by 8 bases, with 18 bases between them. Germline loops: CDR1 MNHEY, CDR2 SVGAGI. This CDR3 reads CASSDAQGYGGYTF. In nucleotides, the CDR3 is TGTGCCAGCAGTGACGCTCAGGGGTACGGCGGCTACACCTTC.

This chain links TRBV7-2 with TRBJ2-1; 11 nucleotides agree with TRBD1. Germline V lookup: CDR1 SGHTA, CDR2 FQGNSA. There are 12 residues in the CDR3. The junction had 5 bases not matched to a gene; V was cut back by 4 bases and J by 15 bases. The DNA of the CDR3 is TGTGCCAGCAGCTCGGACAGGGGGCTGGGGTTCTTC. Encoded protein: CASSSDRGLGFF. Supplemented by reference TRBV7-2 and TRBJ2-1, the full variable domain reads GAGVSQSPSNKVTEKGKDVELRCDPISGHTALYWYRQSLGQGLEFLIYFQGNSAPDKSGLPSDRFSAERTGGSVSTLTIQRTQQEDSAVYLCASSSDRGLGFFGPGTRLTVL.

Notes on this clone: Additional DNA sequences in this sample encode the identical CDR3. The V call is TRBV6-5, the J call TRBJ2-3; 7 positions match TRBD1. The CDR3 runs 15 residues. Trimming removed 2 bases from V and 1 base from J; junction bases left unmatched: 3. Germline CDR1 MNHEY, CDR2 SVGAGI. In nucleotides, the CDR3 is TGTGCCAGCAGTTACCTTGGACAGGGCACAGATACGCAGTATTTT. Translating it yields CASSYLGQGTDTQYF.

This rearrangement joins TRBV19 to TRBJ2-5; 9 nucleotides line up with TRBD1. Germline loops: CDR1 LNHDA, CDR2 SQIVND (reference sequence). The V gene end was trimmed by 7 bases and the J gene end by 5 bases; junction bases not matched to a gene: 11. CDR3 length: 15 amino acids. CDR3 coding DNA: TGTGCCAGTAACCAGGGACAGGGTTTAGGGGAGACCCAGTACTTC. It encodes CASNQGQGLGETQYF.

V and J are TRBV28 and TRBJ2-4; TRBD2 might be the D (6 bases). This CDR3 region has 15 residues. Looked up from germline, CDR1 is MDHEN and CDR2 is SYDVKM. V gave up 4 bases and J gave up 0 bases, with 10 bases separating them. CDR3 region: CASSWAGRAKNIQYF. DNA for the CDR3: TGTGCCAGCAGTTGGGCGGGGAGAGCCAAAAACATTCAGTACTTC.

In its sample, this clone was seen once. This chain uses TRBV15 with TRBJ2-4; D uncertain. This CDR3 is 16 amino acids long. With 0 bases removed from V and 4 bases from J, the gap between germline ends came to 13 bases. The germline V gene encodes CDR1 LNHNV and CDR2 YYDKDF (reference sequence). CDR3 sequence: CATSRDVGPRKNIQYF. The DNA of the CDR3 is TGTGCCACCAGCAGAGATGTAGGTCCCAGGAAAAACATTCAGTACTTC.

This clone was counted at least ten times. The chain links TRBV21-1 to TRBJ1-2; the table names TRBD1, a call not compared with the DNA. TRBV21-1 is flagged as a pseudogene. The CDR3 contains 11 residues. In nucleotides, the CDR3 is TGTGCCAGCAGGGGGCAACTTGGCTACACCTTC. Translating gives CASRGQLGYTF.

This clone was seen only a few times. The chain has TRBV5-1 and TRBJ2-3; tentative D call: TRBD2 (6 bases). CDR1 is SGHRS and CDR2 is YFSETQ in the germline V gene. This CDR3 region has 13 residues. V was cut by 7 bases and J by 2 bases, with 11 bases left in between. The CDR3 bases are TGCGCCAGCCGACGGGAGCTCACAGATACGCAGTATTTT. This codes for CASRRELTDTQYF.

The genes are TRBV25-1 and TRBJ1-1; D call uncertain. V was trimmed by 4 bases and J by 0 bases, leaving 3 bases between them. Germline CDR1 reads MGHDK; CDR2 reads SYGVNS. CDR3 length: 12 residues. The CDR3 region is CASSVLNTEAFF. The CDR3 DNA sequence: TGTGCCAGCAGTGTATTGAACACTGAAGCTTTCTTT.

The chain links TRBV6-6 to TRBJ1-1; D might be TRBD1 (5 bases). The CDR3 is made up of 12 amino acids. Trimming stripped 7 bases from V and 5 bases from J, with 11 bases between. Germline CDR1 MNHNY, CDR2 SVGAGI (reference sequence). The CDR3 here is CASTQGRTEAFF. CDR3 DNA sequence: TGTGCCAGCACTCAGGGTCGAACTGAAGCTTTCTTT.

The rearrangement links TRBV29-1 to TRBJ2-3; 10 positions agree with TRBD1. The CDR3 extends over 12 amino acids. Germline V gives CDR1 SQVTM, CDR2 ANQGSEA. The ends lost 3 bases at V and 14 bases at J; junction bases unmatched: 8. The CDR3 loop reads CSVEKGQGRWYF. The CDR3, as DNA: TGCAGCGTTGAGAAGGGACAGGGGCGGTGGTATTTT.

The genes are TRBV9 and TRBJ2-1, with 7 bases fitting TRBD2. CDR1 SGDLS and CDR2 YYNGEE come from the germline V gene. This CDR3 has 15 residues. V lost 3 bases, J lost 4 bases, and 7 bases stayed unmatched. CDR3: CASSGGGSVYNEQFF. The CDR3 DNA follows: TGTGCCAGCAGCGGGGGCGGGAGTGTATACAATGAGCAGTTCTTC.

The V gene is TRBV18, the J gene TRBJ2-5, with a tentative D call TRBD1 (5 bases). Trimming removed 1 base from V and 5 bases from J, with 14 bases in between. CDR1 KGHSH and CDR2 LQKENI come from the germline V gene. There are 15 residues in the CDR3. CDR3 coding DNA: TGTGCCAGCTCACCACTTACGCAGGGAACGGAGACCCAGTACTTC. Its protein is CASSPLTQGTETQYF.

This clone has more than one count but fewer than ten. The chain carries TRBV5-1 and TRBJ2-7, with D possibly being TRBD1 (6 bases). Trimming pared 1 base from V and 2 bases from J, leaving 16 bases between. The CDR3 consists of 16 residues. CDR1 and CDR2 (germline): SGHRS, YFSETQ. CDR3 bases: TGCGCCAGCAGCTTGCTGGATAACAGGGCTCCCTACGAGCAGTACTTC. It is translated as CASSLLDNRAPYEQYF.

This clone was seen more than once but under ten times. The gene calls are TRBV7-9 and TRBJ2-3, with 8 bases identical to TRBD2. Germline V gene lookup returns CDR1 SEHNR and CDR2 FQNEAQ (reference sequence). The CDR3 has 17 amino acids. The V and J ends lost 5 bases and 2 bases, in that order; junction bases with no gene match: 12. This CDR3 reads CASSTRAGTRVTDTQYF. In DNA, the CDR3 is TGTGCCAGCAGCACGCGAGCCGGGACTAGAGTCACAGATACGCAGTATTTT.

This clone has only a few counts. CDR3 in DNA: TGTGCCAGCTCACCACAGGGGACAGGGCCAGATACGCAGTATTTT. It specifies CASSPQGTGPDTQYF. J is TRBJ2-3 and V is TRBV18, with TRBD1 identical over 9 bases. The CDR3 has 15 amino acids. Germline CDR1 is KGHSH and CDR2 is LQKENI. V was clipped by 1 base and J by 4 bases; unmatched bases: 3.

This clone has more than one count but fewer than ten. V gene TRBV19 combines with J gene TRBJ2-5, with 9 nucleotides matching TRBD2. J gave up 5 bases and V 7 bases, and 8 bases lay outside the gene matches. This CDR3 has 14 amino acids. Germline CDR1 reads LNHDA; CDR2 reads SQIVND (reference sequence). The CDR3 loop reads CASTPAGGRETQYF. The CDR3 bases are TGTGCCAGTACTCCAGCGGGAGGTCGGGAGACCCAGTACTTC.

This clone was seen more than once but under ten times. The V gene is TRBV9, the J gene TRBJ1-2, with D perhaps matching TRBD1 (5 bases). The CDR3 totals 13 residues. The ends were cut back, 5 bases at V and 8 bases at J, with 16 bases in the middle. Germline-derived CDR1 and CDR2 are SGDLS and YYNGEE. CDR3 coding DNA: TGTGCCAGCAGTGAGGGGAGGAGAGGGGGCTACACCTTC. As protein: CASSEGRRGGYTF.